This T cell receptor beta chain was found in a study of blood T cells in healthy people across ages. A second PCR, run for 7 to 11 cycles, used a sample-barcoded 5' primer plus a J-beta primer mix. One entry per CDR3 protein, called by TCRdb with MiXCR from the 5' RACE reads. The sample carries some 1.7 million distinct CDR3 sequences, 28% recorded once. The amount of total RNA extracted per sample was at least 6 micrograms. V dropped 1 base and J dropped 9 bases, with 10 bases sitting between them. This CDR3 region has 13 residues. Per the germline V gene, CDR1 is SNHLY and CDR2 is FYNNEI. The TCR originated in a woman aged 30 to 39 in good health. Sequenced material: blood. The genes are TRBV2 and TRBJ2-1; D is tentatively TRBD1 or TRBD2 (5 bases each). CDR3 amino acids: CASSEGGKSEQFF. In DNA form, the CDR3 reads TGTGCCAGCAGTGAAGGGGGGAAGAGTGAGCAGTTCTTC.